This is a list of T cell receptor beta chains from one sample in a study of blood T cell dynamics during melanoma immunotherapy. Produced via immunoSEQ multiplex PCR; TCRdb's table is partial and in-frame only. Of a few thousand clones listed, just under 80% were seen once; the top ten hold 33%. The input for sequencing was blood, taken from a patient treated with checkpoint blockade. The receptors derive from a human donor with melanoma. The CDR3 runs from the conserved cysteine through the conserved F or W. D genes are given only for firm matches. Rows give clone size only sometimes, using once, few, many, or a class for an expanded clone.

clone size: .; D gene: TRBD2; J gene: TRBJ2-1; V gene: TRBV4-2; CDR3 DNA: TGTGCCAGCAGCCACCGCAAAAGCGGGGACTCCTACAATGAGCAGTTCTTC; CDR3 protein: CASSHRKSGDSYNEQFF
clone size: .; D gene: .; J gene: TRBJ2-3; V gene: TRBV6-4; CDR3 DNA: TGTGCCAGCGGGAACGTCCGGTCTAGCGCAGATACGCAGTATTTT; CDR3 protein: CASGNVRSSADTQYF
clone size: once; D gene: TRBD1; J gene: TRBJ2-7; V gene: TRBV6-1; CDR3 DNA: TGTGCCAGCAGATTTGGGGACAGTTCCTACGAGCAGTACTTC; CDR3 protein: CASRFGDSSYEQYF
clone size: .; D gene: TRBD1; J gene: TRBJ2-7; V gene: TRBV19; CDR3 DNA: TGTGCCAGTTCCAAGTCCGGGACAGGGAGCTACGAGCAGTACTTC; CDR3 protein: CASSKSGTGSYEQYF
clone size: .; D gene: .; J gene: TRBJ1-2; V gene: TRBV5-1; CDR3 DNA: TGCGCCAGCAGCTTGGGGGCGTTGTCTGGCTACACCTTC; CDR3 protein: CASSLGALSGYTF
clone size: .; D gene: .; J gene: TRBJ1-2; V gene: TRBV27; CDR3 DNA: TGTGCCAGCAGTTTATCGAGACTCACCCGGGATGGCTACACCTTC; CDR3 protein: CASSLSRLTRDGYTF
clone size: few; D gene: TRBD2; J gene: TRBJ2-1; V gene: TRBV9; CDR3 DNA: TGTGCCAGCAGCGACGGGACTAGCGGTTACAATGAGCAGTTCTTC; CDR3 protein: CASSDGTSGYNEQFF
clone size: .; D gene: TRBD1; J gene: TRBJ1-1; V gene: TRBV10-3; CDR3 DNA: TGTGCCATCAGTGACCTGGCAGGGGGGGGGATTGAAGCTTTCTTT; CDR3 protein: CAISDLAGGGIEAFF
clone size: .; D gene: TRBD1; J gene: TRBJ2-5; V gene: TRBV28; CDR3 DNA: TGTGCCGCGGGACCGAGGACAGGGGAATTGACCCAGTACTTC; CDR3 protein: CAAGPRTGELTQYF
clone size: .; D gene: .; J gene: TRBJ2-1; V gene: TRBV9; CDR3 DNA: TGTGCCAGCAGCGTCACGAGCCTCAATGAGCAGTTCTTC; CDR3 protein: CASSVTSLNEQFF
clone size: medium-sized; D gene: .; J gene: TRBJ1-1; V gene: TRBV10-1; CDR3 DNA: TGCGCCAGCAGTGAGCCTTGGACCGAGAACACTGAAGCTTTCTTT; CDR3 protein: CASSEPWTENTEAFF
clone size: .; D gene: TRBD1; J gene: TRBJ1-5; V gene: TRBV19; CDR3 DNA: TGTGCCAGTAGTCAGACAGGGGGCAGGCAGCCCCAGCATTTT; CDR3 protein: CASSQTGGRQPQHF
clone size: .; D gene: .; J gene: TRBJ1-5; V gene: TRBV4-2; CDR3 DNA: TGTGCCAGCAGCCTTTCGGACGGAGATTACAATCAGCCCCAGCATTTT; CDR3 protein: CASSLSDGDYNQPQHF
clone size: .; D gene: TRBD2; J gene: TRBJ2-1; V gene: TRBV7-6; CDR3 DNA: TGTGCCAGCTCGGGACTAGCGGGAGACAATGAGCAGTTCTTC; CDR3 protein: CASSGLAGDNEQFF
clone size: few; D gene: TRBD2; J gene: TRBJ2-7; V gene: TRBV7-6; CDR3 DNA: TGTGCCAGCAGCTTAGGGGGGACTAGCGGGAGTAGCTCCTACGAGCAGTACTTC; CDR3 protein: CASSLGGTSGSSSYEQYF
clone size: .; D gene: .; J gene: TRBJ1-2; V gene: TRBV11-1; CDR3 DNA: TGTGCCAGCAGCTTGCAGGGAAACTATGGCTACACCTTC; CDR3 protein: CASSLQGNYGYTF
clone size: once; D gene: TRBD1; J gene: TRBJ2-7; V gene: TRBV10-3; CDR3 DNA: TGTGCCATCAGTGACCTCGGGACAGGTGGGTACGAGCAGTACTTC; CDR3 protein: CAISDLGTGGYEQYF
clone size: few; D gene: .; J gene: TRBJ1-5; V gene: TRBV5-4; CDR3 DNA: TGTGCCATGGGCGGGGAAAATAGCAATCAGCCCCAGCATTTT; CDR3 protein: CAMGGENSNQPQHF
clone size: once; D gene: TRBD2; J gene: TRBJ2-2; V gene: TRBV6-1; CDR3 DNA: TGTGCCAGCATCCTAGCGGCTAACACCGGGGAGCTGTTTTTT; CDR3 protein: CASILAANTGELFF
clone size: .; D gene: .; J gene: TRBJ2-1; V gene: TRBV11-2; CDR3 DNA: TGTGCCAGCAGCTTAGATCAGATAGTCAATGAGCAGTTCTTC; CDR3 protein: CASSLDQIVNEQFF
clone size: .; D gene: .; J gene: TRBJ1-2; V gene: TRBV7-6; CDR3 DNA: TGTGCCAGCAGCTTAGTTGTGGGGGGGCTGAACTATGGCTACACCTTC; CDR3 protein: CASSLVVGGLNYGYTF
clone size: .; D gene: .; J gene: TRBJ1-4; V gene: TRBV6-6; CDR3 DNA: TGTGCCAGCACCCGCGGGGGGCAGGTAGGAAGTGAAAAACTGTTTTTT; CDR3 protein: CASTRGGQVGSEKLFF
clone size: .; D gene: .; J gene: TRBJ2-7; V gene: TRBV5-1; CDR3 DNA: TGCGCCAGCAGCTTGGAGGGCTGGAACGGGAACTTC; CDR3 protein: CASSLEGWNGNF
clone size: .; D gene: .; J gene: TRBJ2-4; V gene: TRBV5-4; CDR3 DNA: TGTGCCAGCAGCGGGAGGGGGACAGGTTCGGCCAAAAACATTCAGTACTTC; CDR3 protein: CASSGRGTGSAKNIQYF
clone size: once; D gene: .; J gene: TRBJ2-7; V gene: TRBV6-1; CDR3 DNA: TGTGCCAGCATGGGTCTGGGGCCCTACGAGCAGTACTTC; CDR3 protein: CASMGLGPYEQYF
clone size: .; D gene: .; J gene: TRBJ2-7; V gene: TRBV6-1; CDR3 DNA: TGTGCCAGCAGACCCCAGTCGCCACGACTCTACGAGCAGTACTTC; CDR3 protein: CASRPQSPRLYEQYF
clone size: few; D gene: .; J gene: TRBJ1-5; V gene: TRBV7-2; CDR3 DNA: TGTGCCAGCAGCCCCCTGAGGGGTTCCAATCAGCCCCAGCATTTT; CDR3 protein: CASSPLRGSNQPQHF
clone size: once; D gene: .; J gene: TRBJ2-3; V gene: TRBV7-9; CDR3 DNA: TGTGCCAGCAGCTTAGGGCTGAGGAGGACAGATACGCAGTATTTT; CDR3 protein: CASSLGLRRTDTQYF
clone size: .; D gene: .; J gene: TRBJ2-5; V gene: TRBV2; CDR3 DNA: TGTGCCAGCAGTCTTGTCCCACCTCTCCAAGAGACCCAGTACTTC; CDR3 protein: CASSLVPPLQETQYF
clone size: .; D gene: .; J gene: TRBJ2-7; V gene: TRBV19; CDR3 DNA: TGTGCCAGTAGTATGGTGGCCTCCTACGAGCAGTACTTC; CDR3 protein: CASSMVASYEQYF
clone size: .; D gene: .; J gene: TRBJ1-4; V gene: TRBV6-1; CDR3 DNA: TGTGCCAGCAGTGATGCAGGGCTTAGCGAAAAACTGTTTTTT; CDR3 protein: CASSDAGLSEKLFF
clone size: .; D gene: .; J gene: TRBJ2-7; V gene: TRBV7-2; CDR3 DNA: TGTGCCAGCAGCTTAAGGGGGGACCCTCTCTACGAGCAGTACTTC; CDR3 protein: CASSLRGDPLYEQYF
clone size: .; D gene: .; J gene: TRBJ2-7; V gene: TRBV5-1; CDR3 DNA: TGCGCCAGCAGCTTGAGGCCGGGCAGGGACCCCTACGAGCAGTACTTC; CDR3 protein: CASSLRPGRDPYEQYF
clone size: .; D gene: TRBD2; J gene: TRBJ2-3; V gene: TRBV4-1; CDR3 DNA: TGCGCCAGCAGCCCTAATAGCGGGGGTACCGATACGCAGTATTTT; CDR3 protein: CASSPNSGGTDTQYF
clone size: .; D gene: .; J gene: TRBJ2-1; V gene: TRBV7-2; CDR3 DNA: TGTGCCAGCAGCTTAGGGTTGAATGAGCAGTTCTTC; CDR3 protein: CASSLGLNEQFF
clone size: .; D gene: .; J gene: TRBJ1-2; V gene: TRBV9; CDR3 DNA: TGTGCCAGCAGCGTACCGATCCCGGGCAGGGCGGGCTATGGCTACACCTTC; CDR3 protein: CASSVPIPGRAGYGYTF
clone size: .; D gene: .; J gene: TRBJ2-1; V gene: TRBV4-3; CDR3 DNA: TGCGCCAGCAGCCAAAGTAGGGGTATCAGGTTCTTC; CDR3 protein: CASSQSRGIRFF
clone size: once; D gene: .; J gene: TRBJ2-7; V gene: TRBV6-5; CDR3 DNA: TGTGCCATCAGCGGACAGACCTACGAGCAGTACTTC; CDR3 protein: CAISGQTYEQYF
clone size: .; D gene: .; J gene: TRBJ2-3; V gene: TRBV30; CDR3 DNA: TGTGCCTGGAGTGTACGCGGGAGCACAGATACGCAGTATTTT; CDR3 protein: CAWSVRGSTDTQYF
clone size: few; D gene: .; J gene: TRBJ1-2; V gene: TRBV2; CDR3 DNA: TGTGCCAGCAGTGAACCAGGGGAAAATGGCTACACCTTC; CDR3 protein: CASSEPGENGYTF
clone size: .; D gene: TRBD1; J gene: TRBJ1-2; V gene: TRBV6-6; CDR3 DNA: TGTGCCAGCAGTTACTTAACAGGGGTCGATGGCTACACCTTC; CDR3 protein: CASSYLTGVDGYTF
clone size: few; D gene: .; J gene: TRBJ1-5; V gene: TRBV18; CDR3 DNA: TGTGCCAGCTCACCACGTAAAAGGGCCGGTCAGCCCCAGCATTTT; CDR3 protein: CASSPRKRAGQPQHF
clone size: few; D gene: .; J gene: TRBJ2-2; V gene: TRBV2; CDR3 DNA: TGTGCCAGCAGCAAAGACACGAACACCGGGGAGCTGTTTTTT; CDR3 protein: CASSKDTNTGELFF